Below are 3 T cell receptor beta chains sequenced from a single sample in a study of blood T cell repertoires in COVID-19 (TCRdb year 2020). Library generation was performed with the immunoSEQ multiplex PCR assay. TCRdb took this table from immuneACCESS and kept in-frame rearrangements with V and J called. Such tables lack part of the clones; where checked against another copy, unresolved V genes explain under half of the gap, and the rest is unexplained. This sample gives about 310,000 clones in total; around 85% of them show up just once. The top ten constitute approximately 1.9% of the sample. The sequencing sample was made of PBMCs or T cells enriched from blood (not recorded which). Source of these receptors: a woman aged 30 to 39 who had been exposed to COVID-19.

The chain links TRBV2 to TRBJ2-3, with 10 bases matching TRBD1. Losses at the gene ends were 6 bases for V and 2 bases for J; bases not matched to a gene: 5. The germline V gene encodes CDR1 SNHLY and CDR2 FYNNEI. This CDR3 spans 15 amino acids. CDR3 residues: CASRSTGGPTDTQYF. DNA of the CDR3: TGTGCCAGCAGATCGACAGGGGGCCCCACAGATACGCAGTATTTT.

J is TRBJ2-7 and V is TRBV4-3, with 7 positions matching TRBD2. After removal of 0 bases from V and 3 bases from J, the junction contained 2 bases not matched to a gene. The CDR3 totals 14 residues. CDR1 LGHNA and CDR2 YSLEER come from the germline V gene. The CDR3: CASSQESGIYEQYF. DNA for the CDR3: TGCGCCAGCAGCCAAGAAAGCGGGATCTACGAGCAGTACTTC.

Regarding this clone: The sample contains more than one DNA sequence encoding this CDR3. The V gene is TRBV19, the J gene TRBJ1-1, with a possible D match to TRBD1 (5 bases). Germline lookup yields CDR1 LNHDA and CDR2 SQIVND (reference sequence). CDR3 length: 13 amino acids. The V end lost 5 bases, the J end lost 6 bases, and 13 bases lay between the germline ends. CDR3 loop: CASSLTGRAEAFF. The CDR3 coding sequence is TGTGCCAGTAGTCTCACAGGAAGGGCTGAAGCTTTCTTT.